The entry that follows covers one T cell receptor (beta chain) sequence. No antigen is known for it. The entry originates in a study of T cell repertoires in cytomegalovirus infection. The junction had 17 bases not matched to a gene; V was cut back by 4 bases and J by 4 bases. Germline loops: CDR1 KGHSH, CDR2 LQKENI. The CDR3 sequence is 19 residues long. TCRdb reprocessed the reads with MiXCR, giving one entry per CDR3 protein. The table shows fewer than 650,000 distinct CDR3 sequences, with 40% occurring only once. The TCR was taken from a human donor in good health (CMV status not recorded). Some clones in this sample may be carry-over from other donors' samples. This specimen was cultured PBMCs, taken from culture after CMV antigen stimulation. This chain connects TRBV18 to TRBJ2-5; 11 nucleotides match TRBD2. DNA for the CDR3: TGTGCCAGCTCACGCTCGAAAGGACTAGCGGGCCCCGTGGGAGAGACCCAGTACTTC. Its translation is CASSRSKGLAGPVGETQYF.